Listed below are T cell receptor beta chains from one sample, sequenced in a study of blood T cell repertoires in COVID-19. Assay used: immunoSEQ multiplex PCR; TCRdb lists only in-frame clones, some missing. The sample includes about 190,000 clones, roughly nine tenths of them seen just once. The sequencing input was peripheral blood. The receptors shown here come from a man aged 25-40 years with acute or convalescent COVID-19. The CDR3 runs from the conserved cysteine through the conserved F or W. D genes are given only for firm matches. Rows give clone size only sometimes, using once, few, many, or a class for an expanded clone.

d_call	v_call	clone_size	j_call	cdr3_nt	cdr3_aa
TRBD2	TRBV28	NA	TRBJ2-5	TGTGCCAGCATTGTATTAGCGGGGGGACAAGAGACCCAGTACTTC	CASIVLAGGQETQYF
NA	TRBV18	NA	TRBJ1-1	TGTGCCAGCTCACCACGCGGGGGGCAGGGCACTGAAGCTTTCTTT	CASSPRGGQGTEAFF
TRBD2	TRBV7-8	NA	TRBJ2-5	TGTGCCAGCACCTCTGTTGTTGGGACTAGCGGGGGCTCGGAGACCCAGTACTTC	CASTSVVGTSGGSETQYF
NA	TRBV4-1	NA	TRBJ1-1	TGCGCCAGCAGCCTTAACAGGAATGAAGCTTTCTTT	CASSLNRNEAFF
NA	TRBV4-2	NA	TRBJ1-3	TGTGCCAGCAGCCAAGATCCTGGCAGGGGAGGAAACACCATATATTTT	CASSQDPGRGGNTIYF
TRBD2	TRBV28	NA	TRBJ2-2	TGTGCCAGCATCCGAGCGGGGGGGAACACCGGGGAGCTGTTTTTT	CASIRAGGNTGELFF
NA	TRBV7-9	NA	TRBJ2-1	TGTGCCAGCAGCTTTCCGGGATTTGGCAATGAGCAGTTCTTC	CASSFPGFGNEQFF
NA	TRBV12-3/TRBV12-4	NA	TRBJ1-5	TGTGCCAGCAGCCCCGACAGGAATCAGCCCCAGCATTTT	CASSPDRNQPQHF
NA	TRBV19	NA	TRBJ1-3	TGTGCCAGTAGCCCCCGGACAACTCTGGGAAACACCATATATTTT	CASSPRTTLGNTIYF
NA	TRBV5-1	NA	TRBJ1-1	TGCGCCAGCAGCTTGGGCCCCGTAGGAGGCACTGAAGCTTTCTTT	CASSLGPVGGTEAFF
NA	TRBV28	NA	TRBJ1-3	TGTGCCAGCAGCCAACAACAGGTCACGATATATTTT	CASSQQQVTIYF
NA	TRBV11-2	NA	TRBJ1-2	TGTGCCAGCAGCTGGGGAGCTAACTATGGCTACACCTTC	CASSWGANYGYTF
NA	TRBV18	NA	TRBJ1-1	TGTGCCAGCTCACCACTTATACAGGCCGACACTGAAGCTTTCTTT	CASSPLIQADTEAFF
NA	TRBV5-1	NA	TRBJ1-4	TGCGCCAGCAGCTTGTTGGGGGGTGAAAAACTGTTTTTT	CASSLLGGEKLFF
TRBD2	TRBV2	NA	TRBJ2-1	TGTGCCAGCAGTGGGACTAGCGGGATGCAGTTCTTC	CASSGTSGMQFF
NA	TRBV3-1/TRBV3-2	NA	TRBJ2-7	TGTGCCAGCAGCCTACAGGGTAGGTACGAGCAGTACTTC	CASSLQGRYEQYF
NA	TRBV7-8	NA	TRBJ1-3	TGTGCCAGCAGCTCCAACAGGAACACCATATATTTT	CASSSNRNTIYF
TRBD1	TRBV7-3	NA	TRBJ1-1	TGTGCCAGCAGCCGACAGGGCTCGGTCACTGAAGCTTTCTTT	CASSRQGSVTEAFF
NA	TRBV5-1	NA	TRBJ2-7	TGCGCCAGCAGACTGGAGCTTCCAGGGGACGAGCAGTACTTC	CASRLELPGDEQYF
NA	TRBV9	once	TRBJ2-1	TGTGCCAGCAGCCCAACGTACGCGGCCAGCTCCTACAATGAGCAGTTCTTC	CASSPTYAASSYNEQFF
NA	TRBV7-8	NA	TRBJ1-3	TGTGCCAGCAGCTCCTCATCGGTACTTAGCTCTGGAAACACCATATATTTT	CASSSSSVLSSGNTIYF
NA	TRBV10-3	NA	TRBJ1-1	TGTGCCATCAGTGAGTCGACAGCGGGGGAACCTTTCTTT	CAISESTAGEPFF
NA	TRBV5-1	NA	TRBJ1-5	TGCGCCAGCAGCGACGGACAGAGCAATCAGCCCCAGCATTTT	CASSDGQSNQPQHF
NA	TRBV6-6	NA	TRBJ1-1	TGTGCCAGCAAACAACCGCCCTCACCGAACACTGAAGCTTTCTTT	CASKQPPSPNTEAFF
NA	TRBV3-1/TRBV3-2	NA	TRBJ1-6	TGTGCCAGCAGCCAAGCAATGGGAGCTTCACCCCTCCACTTT	CASSQAMGASPLHF
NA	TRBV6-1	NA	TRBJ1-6	TGTGCCAGCAGTGAAGTGGCGACGAGGTTCTATAATTCACCCCTCCACTTT	CASSEVATRFYNSPLHF
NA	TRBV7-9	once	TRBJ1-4	TGTGCCAGCAGCATCCTCACGGATGAAAAACTGTTTTTT	CASSILTDEKLFF
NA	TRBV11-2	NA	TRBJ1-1	TGTGCCAGCAGCCCACGGACAAGGCCGAACACTGAAGCTTTCTTT	CASSPRTRPNTEAFF
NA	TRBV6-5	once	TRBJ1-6	TGTGCCACACAACCGGGGATGGGTTATAATTCACCCCTCCACTTT	CATQPGMGYNSPLHF
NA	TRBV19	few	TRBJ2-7	TGTGCCAGTAGTAGAGGTTATACCTACGAGCAGTACTTC	CASSRGYTYEQYF
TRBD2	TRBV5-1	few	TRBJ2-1	TGCGCCAGCAGCACCGGGACTAGCGGGACTGAGCAGTTCTTC	CASSTGTSGTEQFF
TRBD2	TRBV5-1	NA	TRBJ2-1	TGCGCCAGCAGCCCCCAAGCGGGAAGGCTCAATGAGCAGTTCTTC	CASSPQAGRLNEQFF
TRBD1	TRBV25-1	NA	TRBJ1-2	TGTGCCAGCAGTAGAGGGGACAGCTCCATCTATGGCTACACCTTC	CASSRGDSSIYGYTF
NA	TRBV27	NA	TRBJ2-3	TGTGCCAGCAGTTTATGGGCCGGGAGTATGTGGGATACGCAGTATTTT	CASSLWAGSMWDTQYF
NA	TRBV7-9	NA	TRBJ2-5	TGTGCCAGCAGCTTAGTGGAGGTCAGTCAAGAGACCCAGTACTTC	CASSLVEVSQETQYF
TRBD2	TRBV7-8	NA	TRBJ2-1	TGTGCCAGCAGCTTACCGACTAGCGGGAGAGGAAATGAGCAGTTCTTC	CASSLPTSGRGNEQFF
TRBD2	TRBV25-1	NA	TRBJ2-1	TGTGCCAGCTCTGGAACTAGCGGGAAGGCCCTGGCCTACAATGAGCAGTTCTTC	CASSGTSGKALAYNEQFF
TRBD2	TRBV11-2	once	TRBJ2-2	TGTGCCAGCAGCGTAGAGGCTAGCGGAAAAACCGGGGAGCTGTTTTTT	CASSVEASGKTGELFF
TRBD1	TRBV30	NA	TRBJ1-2	TGTGCCTGGGGCCCTACCCAGGGGGGCTATGGCTACACCTTC	CAWGPTQGGYGYTF
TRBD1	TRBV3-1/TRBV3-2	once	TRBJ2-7	TGTGCCAGCAGCCAATCAGACAGGGGTTACGAGCAGTACTTC	CASSQSDRGYEQYF
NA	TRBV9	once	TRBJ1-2	TGTGCCAGCAGCGTCGTAAGAGCTAACTATGGCTACACCTTC	CASSVVRANYGYTF
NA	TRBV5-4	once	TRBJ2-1	TGTGCCAGCAGAGGTGGGACAAACAACAATGAGCAGTTCTTC	CASRGGTNNNEQFF
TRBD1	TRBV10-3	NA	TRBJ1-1	TGTGCCATCAGGGATGGACAGGGGAAAATGAACACTGAAGCTTTCTTT	CAIRDGQGKMNTEAFF
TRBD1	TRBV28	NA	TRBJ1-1	TGTGCCAGCAGTTTGACAGGGAAACGGTACACTGAAGCTTTCTTT	CASSLTGKRYTEAFF
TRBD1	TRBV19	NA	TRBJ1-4	TGTGCCAGTGGGAACAGGGGAAGGAATGAAAAACTGTTTTTT	CASGNRGRNEKLFF
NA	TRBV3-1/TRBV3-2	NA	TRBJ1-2	TGTGCCAGCAGCCAAAGGCGAAGACTCTATGGCTACACCTTC	CASSQRRRLYGYTF
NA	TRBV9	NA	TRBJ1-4	TGTGCCAGCAGCGTAACCGCGGGACCACTAGATGAAAAACTGTTTTTT	CASSVTAGPLDEKLFF
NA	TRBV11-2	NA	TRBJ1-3	TGTGCCAGCAGCGACAGAAACTCTGGAAACACCATATATTTT	CASSDRNSGNTIYF
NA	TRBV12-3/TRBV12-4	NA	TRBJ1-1	TGTGCCAGCAGTCGGACAGTTAGCCAAGCTTTCTTT	CASSRTVSQAFF
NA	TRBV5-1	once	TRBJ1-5	TGCGCCAGCAGCTTGGGCGTAGATCAGCCCCAGCATTTT	CASSLGVDQPQHF
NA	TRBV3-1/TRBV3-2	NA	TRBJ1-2	TGTGCCAGCAGCCCGGACATCAACTATGGCTACACCTTC	CASSPDINYGYTF
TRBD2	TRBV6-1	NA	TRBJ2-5	TGTGCCAGCAGTGTCTGGGGACTAGCGGGGAGCCAAGAGACCCAGTACTTC	CASSVWGLAGSQETQYF
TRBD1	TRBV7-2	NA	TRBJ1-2	TGTGCCAGCAGCTTAGGAACGGGACAGGGGATAGACTATGGCTACACCTTC	CASSLGTGQGIDYGYTF